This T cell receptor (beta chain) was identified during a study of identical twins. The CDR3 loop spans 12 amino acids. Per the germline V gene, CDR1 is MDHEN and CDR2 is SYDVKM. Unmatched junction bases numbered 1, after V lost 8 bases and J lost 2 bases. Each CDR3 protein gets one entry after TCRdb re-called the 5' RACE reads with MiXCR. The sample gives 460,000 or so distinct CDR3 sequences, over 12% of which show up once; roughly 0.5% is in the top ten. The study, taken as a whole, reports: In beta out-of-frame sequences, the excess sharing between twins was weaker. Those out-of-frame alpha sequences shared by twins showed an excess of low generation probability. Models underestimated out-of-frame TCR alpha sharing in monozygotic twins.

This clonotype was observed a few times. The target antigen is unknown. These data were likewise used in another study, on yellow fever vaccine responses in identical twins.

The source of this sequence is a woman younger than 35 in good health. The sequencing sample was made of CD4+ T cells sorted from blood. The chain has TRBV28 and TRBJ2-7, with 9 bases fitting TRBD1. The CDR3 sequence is CASGQGTYEQYF. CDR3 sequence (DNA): TGTGCCAGCGGACAGGGGACCTACGAGCAGTACTTC.